These 10 T cell receptor beta chains originate from one sample sequenced in a study of pediatric ulcerative colitis. Here immunoSEQ multiplex PCR was the method, and the copy in TCRdb shows in-frame clones only, minus some. The profile shows 50,000 to 65,000 clones, 85% to 90% of them singletons. The sequencing input was blood. The receptors come from a boy aged 10-17 years with severe ulcerative colitis.

This chain uses TRBV10-3 with TRBJ2-5, with 7 positions matching TRBD1. Trimming cost V 0 bases and J 4 bases; bases outside gene matches: 8. The CDR3 covers 16 residues. Germline assignment: CDR1 ENHRY and CDR2 SYGVKD. The CDR3 DNA follows: TGTGCCATCAGTGAGTCAACCATGACAGGGACAGAGACCCAGTACTTC. Its protein product is CAISESTMTGTETQYF.

The CDR3 spells CSVGPTGYEQYF. The CDR3 DNA follows: TGCAGCGTTGGCCCGACGGGCTACGAGCAGTACTTC. The rearrangement links TRBV29-1 to TRBJ2-7; D is unresolved. CDR3 length: 12 residues. The germline gives CDR1 SQVTM, CDR2 ANQGSEA. Trimming removed 4 bases from V and 3 bases from J, with 10 bases in between.

The count of this clone is one. The V gene is TRBV5-4, the J gene TRBJ2-1; TRBD2 is a possible D gene (6 bases). This CDR3 has 14 residues. V lost 3 bases and J lost 5, with 12 bases in between. The germline CDR1 and CDR2 sequences are SGHNT and YYREEE (reference sequence). CDR3: CASSWGDQHNEQFF. In DNA, the CDR3 is TGTGCCAGCAGCTGGGGGGACCAACACAATGAGCAGTTCTTC.

The rearrangement uses TRBV2 and TRBJ2-7, with TRBD1 identical over 9 bases. J lost 3 bases, V lost 6 bases, and 6 bases had no gene match. CDR1 is SNHLY and CDR2 is FYNNEI in the germline V gene. CDR3 length equals 14 residues. CDR3 coding DNA: TGTGCCAGCAGGACGGGACAGGGTATCTACGAGCAGTACTTC. Encoded protein: CASRTGQGIYEQYF. The variable domain in full, completed from reference TRBV2 and TRBJ2-7, reads EPEVTQTPSHQVTQMGQEVILRCVPISNHLYFYWYRQILGQKVEFLVSFYNNEISEKSEIFDDQFSVERPDGSNFTLKIRSTKLEDSAMYFCASRTGQGIYEQYFGPGTRLTVT.

This clone has a handful of counts. The chain joins TRBV7-9 to TRBJ2-1, with 12 nucleotides matching TRBD2. This CDR3 has 16 residues. Per the germline V gene, CDR1 is SEHNR and CDR2 is FQNEAQ (reference sequence). V lost 0 bases, J lost 7 bases, and 4 bases stayed unmatched. This chain's CDR3 is CASSLAPLAGGNEQFF. The CDR3 bases are TGTGCCAGCAGCTTAGCCCCCCTAGCGGGAGGGAATGAGCAGTTCTTC.

The chain uses TRBV11-2 and TRBJ2-7; D gene uncertain. The germline V gene encodes CDR1 SGHAT and CDR2 FQNNGV. Trimming took off 5 bases at V and 2 bases at J, with 13 bases between the two ends. The CDR3 spans 14 residues. CDR3 DNA: TGTGCCAGCAGCGTTAGTCGGGTTCCCTACGAGCAGTACTTC. Its protein product is CASSVSRVPYEQYF.

The CDR3 region is CASREMGGVQEKLFF. The CDR3 region has the DNA TGTGCCAGCAGGGAAATGGGGGGGGTTCAGGAAAAACTGTTTTTT. The V gene is TRBV6-6, the J gene TRBJ1-4, with TRBD1 as a possible D gene (5 bases). The CDR3 is 15 residues long. From germline, CDR1 is MNHNY and CDR2 SVGAGI (reference sequence). The V gene lost 6 bases and the J gene lost 8 bases, with 19 bases spanning the gap.

The chain recombines TRBV5-8 with TRBJ2-4; 9 nucleotides line up with TRBD1. Trimming at V came to 4 bases and at J to 7 bases, leaving 3 bases not matched to a gene. Germline CDR1 reads SGHTS; CDR2 reads YDEGEE. The CDR3 is 13 amino acids. CDR3 region: CASSPGQGNIQYF. In DNA, the CDR3 is TGTGCCAGCAGCCCCGGACAGGGGAACATTCAGTACTTC.

The V gene is TRBV6-5, the J gene TRBJ1-1; no reliable D call. The CDR3 is 13 amino acids. Trimming removed 2 bases from V and 1 base from J, with 5 bases in between. The germline V gene has CDR1 MNHEY and CDR2 SVGAGI. The CDR3 DNA reads as TGTGCCAGCAGTTACAAACGGAACACTGAAGCTTTCTTT. It translates to CASSYKRNTEAFF.

The chain combines TRBV4-3 with TRBJ2-2; tentatively, D is TRBD2 (6 bases). V lost 0 bases, J lost 5 bases, and 16 bases lay in between. Germline assignment: CDR1 LGHNA and CDR2 YSLEER. The CDR3 runs to 17 residues. The CDR3 spells CASSQDIPSRGTGELFF. As DNA, the CDR3 is TGCGCCAGCAGCCAAGATATCCCCTCCCGGGGGACCGGGGAGCTGTTTTTT.